This TCR beta chain emerged from a study of vaccination and CD4 T cells after COVID-19. Study at large: The convalescents comprised six males and four females, two of them Hispanic. Cells were stimulated with overlapping spike peptide pools from SARS-CoV-2, HCoV-NL63, HCoV-OC43 and HCoV-229E. Overall study results and limits: Median roughly 86% of reactive clones detected in convalescent patients emerged only post-vaccination.

Specified time point: late sampling 161 to 241 days after vaccination in a few convalescent patients. Treatment reported: roughly 11-day PBMC culture with coronavirus spike peptide pools or control peptides (ViraFEST assay). Cultured CD4+ T cells had their DNA profiled by the Oncomine TCR Beta short-read assay. From the PCR reads, TCRdb called clonotypes with MiXCR, one entry per CDR3 protein. Of 20,000 to 25,000 distinct CDR3 sequences in the sample, under 40% were seen once. Comments on this clonotype: Its antigen is not known.

The CDR3 is 16 residues long. J lost 3 bases, V lost 6 bases, and 13 bases had no gene match. Germline V gives CDR1 SGHTA, CDR2 FQGTGA. The chain combines TRBV7-3 with TRBJ1-2; TRBD1 matches at 7 bases. The sample in question was CD4+ T cells from blood, cultured in vitro, obtained about 7 months after SARS-CoV-2 vaccination. The sequence came from a human donor who had recovered from COVID-19. The CDR3 is CASSPKGGTADYGYTF. CDR3 DNA sequence: TGTGCCAGCAGTCCAAAGGGAGGGACAGCCGACTATGGCTACACCTTC.